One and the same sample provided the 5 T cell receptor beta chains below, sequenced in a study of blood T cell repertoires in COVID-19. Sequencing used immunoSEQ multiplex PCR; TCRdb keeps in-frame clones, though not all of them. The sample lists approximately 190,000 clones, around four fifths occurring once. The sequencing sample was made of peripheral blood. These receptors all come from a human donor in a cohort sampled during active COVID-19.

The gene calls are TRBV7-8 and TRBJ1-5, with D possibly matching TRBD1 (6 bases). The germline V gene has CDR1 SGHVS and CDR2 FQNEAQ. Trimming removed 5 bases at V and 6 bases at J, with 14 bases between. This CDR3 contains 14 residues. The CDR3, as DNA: TGTGCCAGCAGCCGGGTGGGGGCTGGTCAGCCCCAGCATTTT. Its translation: CASSRVGAGQPQHF.

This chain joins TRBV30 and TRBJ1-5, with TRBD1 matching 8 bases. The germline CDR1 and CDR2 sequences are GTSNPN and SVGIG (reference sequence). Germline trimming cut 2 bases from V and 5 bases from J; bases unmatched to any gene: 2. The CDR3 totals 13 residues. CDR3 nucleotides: TGTGCCTGGAGTTGGGGACAGGATCAGCCCCAGCATTTT. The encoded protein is CAWSWGQDQPQHF.

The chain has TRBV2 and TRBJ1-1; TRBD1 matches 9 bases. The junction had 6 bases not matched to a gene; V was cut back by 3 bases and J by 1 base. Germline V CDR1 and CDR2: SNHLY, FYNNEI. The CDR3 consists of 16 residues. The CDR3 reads CASSDTGGQPNTEAFF. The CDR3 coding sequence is TGTGCCAGCAGTGATACAGGGGGCCAGCCGAACACTGAAGCTTTCTTT.

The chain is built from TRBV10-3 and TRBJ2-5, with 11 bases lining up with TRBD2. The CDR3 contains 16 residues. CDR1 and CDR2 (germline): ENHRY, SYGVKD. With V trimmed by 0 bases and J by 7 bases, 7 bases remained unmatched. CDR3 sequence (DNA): TGTGCCATCAGTGAGTCGACTAGCGGGAATGTAGGGACCCAGTACTTC. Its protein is CAISESTSGNVGTQYF.

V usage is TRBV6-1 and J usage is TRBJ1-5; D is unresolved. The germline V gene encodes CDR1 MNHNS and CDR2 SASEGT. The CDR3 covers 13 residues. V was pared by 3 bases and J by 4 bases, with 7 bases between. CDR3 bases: TGTGCCAGCAGTGATTTCAGGAATCAGCCCCAGCATTTT. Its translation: CASSDFRNQPQHF.